The clone carrying this TCR beta chain appeared once. Its antigen is as yet unknown. These data originate in a study of T cell responses to AZD1222 COVID-19 vaccine. General study results and limits: CD4 TCRs associated with vaccination spanned spike, dominating at 160-218 and 743-854. White British donors predominated, females outnumbered males, and clonal diversity was possibly underestimated.

This CDR3 contains 15 residues. Unmatched junction bases numbered 5, after V lost 6 bases and J lost 4 bases. Germline assignment: CDR1 SEHNR and CDR2 FQNEAQ (reference sequence). Profiled with immunoSEQ multiplex PCR; TCRdb holds only in-frame clones, not every one. The sample has tens of thousands of clones, 80% to 90% seen once. The chain carries TRBV7-9 and TRBJ2-5; 13 bases fit TRBD2. The starting material was peripheral blood, obtained on day 0 of AZD1222 vaccination. The TCR sequence derives from an adult in good health. CDR3 region: CASSYGLAGVETQYF. CDR3 bases: TGTGCCAGCAGTTACGGACTAGCGGGAGTAGAGACCCAGTACTTC.